One and the same sample provided the 14 T cell receptor beta chains below, sequenced in a study of T-cell reconstitution after alpha-beta-depleted transplantation in children. As it was prepared, the TCRbeta library received unique molecular identifiers. TCRdb redid the calling of the PCR reads with MiXCR, one entry per CDR3 protein. Among roughly 790,000 distinct CDR3 sequences, about 16% were seen once, and the ten largest hold 5%. The source was PBMCs, mostly from graft donor cells, collected 360 days after TCRalphabeta/CD19-depleted stem cell transplant. These receptors were taken from a male patient under 18 who had a stem cell transplant for acute lymphoblastic leukemia, so the T cells may come from the graft donor.

V and J are TRBV15 and TRBJ2-7; D remains unclear. This CDR3 is built from 12 residues. CDR1 and CDR2 from the germline V gene are LNHNV and YYDKDF (reference sequence). V gave up 4 bases and J gave up 7 bases, with 11 bases separating them. The CDR3 loop reads CATSNRAREQYF. The CDR3 region has the DNA TGTGCCACCAGCAACCGAGCCCGAGAGCAGTACTTC.

The V gene is TRBV3-1, the J gene TRBJ1-1; D unclear. Trimming shortened V by 1 base and J by 1 base, and 10 bases separated the two germline ends. The CDR3 length is 15 residues. Germline V gene lookup returns CDR1 LGHDT and CDR2 YNNKEL (reference sequence). The CDR3 reads CASSQGRAPNTEAFF. The CDR3 DNA follows: TGTGCCAGCAGCCAAGGACGGGCACCGAACACTGAAGCTTTCTTT.

V usage is TRBV20-1 and J usage is TRBJ2-1, with D unclear. Trimming left V 2 bases short and J 0 bases short, with 8 bases between. CDR1 is DFQATT and CDR2 is SNEGSKA in the germline V gene (reference sequence). The CDR3 runs 14 residues. DNA of the CDR3: TGCAGTGCTAGAAGCCTTAGCTCCTACAATGAGCAGTTCTTC. Translated, it gives CSARSLSSYNEQFF.

The chain couples TRBV30 to TRBJ1-5, with D unresolved. Trimming left V 2 bases short and J 1 base short, with 6 bases between. Germline CDR1 GTSNPN, CDR2 SVGIG (reference sequence). The CDR3 length is 13 residues. The CDR3 nucleotides read TGTGCCTGGAGTATGATGAGCAATCAGCCCCAGCATTTT. Protein: CAWSMMSNQPQHF.

This clonotype has ten or more counts. The rearrangement joins TRBV12-3 or TRBV12-4 to TRBJ2-1; TRBD2 matches at 11 bases. After removal of 3 bases from V and 8 bases from J, the junction contained 6 bases not matched to a gene. CDR3 length: 15 amino acids. CDR3 sequence (DNA): TGTGCCAGCAGTTTTAGCGGGAGGGCCCTCGATGAGCAGTTCTTC. Its translation is CASSFSGRALDEQFF.

Ten or more counts support this clonotype. The chain recombines TRBV20-1 with TRBJ2-5; 10 bases line up with TRBD2. The CDR3 spans 14 residues. Germline V gene sequence: CDR1 DFQATT, CDR2 SNEGSKA (reference sequence). The trim removed 5 bases at V and 1 base at J, leaving 4 bases unmatched. The CDR3 region is CSARLAGAQETQYF. The CDR3 DNA sequence: TGCAGTGCTCGCCTAGCGGGAGCCCAAGAGACCCAGTACTTC.

This clonotype was seen ten or more times. The V gene is TRBV5-1, the J gene TRBJ2-1; D call uncertain. This CDR3 spans 13 amino acids. With 4 bases removed from V and 4 bases from J, the gap between germline ends came to 9 bases. The germline gives CDR1 SGHRS, CDR2 YFSETQ. The CDR3 is CASSNHLYNEQFF. CDR3 nucleotide sequence: TGCGCCAGCAGCAATCACCTATACAATGAGCAGTTCTTC.

Worth noting for this clonotype: Given a much more abundant clone one base away, this may be a read error. The gene calls are TRBV10-3 and TRBJ2-5; tentatively, D is TRBD1 (6 bases). Deletions cut 5 bases from V and 5 bases from J, with 6 bases between. CDR3 size: 11 residues. The germline CDR1 and CDR2 sequences are ENHRY and SYGVKD. CDR3 nucleotides: TGTGCCATCAGTCAGGGGGAGACCCAGTACTTC. Translated: CAISQGETQYF.

This clonotype was picked up many times. The junction shows a germline mismatch at one end, possibly a read error. The chain couples TRBV5-1 to TRBJ2-5; 7 bases align to TRBD1. CDR3 size: 14 residues. The germline CDR1 and CDR2 sequences are SGHRS and YFSETQ. CDR3 residues: CASSLGQSQETQYF. CDR3 in DNA: TGTGCCAGCAGCTTGGGACAGAGCCAAGAGACCCAGTACTTC.

This clonotype was counted only a few times. The chain uses TRBV12-3 or TRBV12-4 and TRBJ2-7, with 8 bases matching TRBD2. The CDR3 is 15 amino acids. The V and J ends lost 7 bases and 5 bases, in that order; junction bases with no gene match: 13. The CDR3 bases are TGTGCCAGCACCCCAGGGTGGACTAGCTACGACGAGCAGTACTTC. Translating it yields CASTPGWTSYDEQYF.

The rearrangement uses TRBV7-9 and TRBJ2-7; tentative D call: TRBD1 (6 bases). Germline V gene data show CDR1 as SEHNR and CDR2 as FQNEAQ (reference sequence). The V end lost 4 bases, the J end lost 0 bases, and 13 bases lay between the germline ends. This CDR3 contains 15 residues. Here the CDR3 reads CASSSLGALSYEQYF. The CDR3 DNA reads TGTGCCAGCAGCTCGTTGGGGGCCCTCTCCTACGAGCAGTACTTC.

The V gene is TRBV5-1, the J gene TRBJ2-1; a weak D match, TRBD2 (6 bases). The germline V and J ends were trimmed by 5 bases and 4 bases, with 16 bases remaining between them. In germline, CDR1 is SGHRS, CDR2 YFSETQ. The CDR3 runs to 15 residues. The CDR3 here is CASSRAEGVYNEQFF. The CDR3 coding sequence is TGCGCCAGCAGTCGAGCGGAGGGAGTTTACAATGAGCAGTTCTTC.

V is TRBV28 and J is TRBJ2-7; D possibly corresponds to TRBD1 (6 bases). The CDR3 sequence is 13 residues long. Germline CDR1 MDHEN, CDR2 SYDVKM. Deletions cut 3 bases from V and 6 bases from J, with 12 bases between. This CDR3 reads CASSFQGTGEQYF. Written as DNA, the CDR3 is TGTGCCAGCAGTTTTCAGGGGACGGGCGAGCAGTACTTC.

This clonotype was picked up a small number of times. The chain recombines TRBV7-2 with TRBJ2-1, with D unresolved. The germline V and J ends were trimmed by 3 bases and 0 bases, with 12 bases remaining between them. CDR3 length equals 16 residues. Germline lookup yields CDR1 SGHTA and CDR2 FQGNSA. The CDR3 coding sequence is TGTGCCAGCAGCTTGACCTCCCTAAGCTCCTACAATGAGCAGTTCTTC. It translates to CASSLTSLSSYNEQFF.